This T cell receptor (beta chain) is from a study of CXCR3-negative and CXCR3-positive naive CD8 T cells. Study details: Total TRB output reached around 140 million reads, about 1.5 +/- 0.3 million per library.

Study outcomes and limitations: Memory CD8+ cells had much lower diversity, and both naive subsets had comparably high diversity. In cryopreserved cells, CXCR3 expression partially decreased, and fresh PBMCs were used in most assays. Hydrophobicity of TRB CDR3s was greater in CXCR3-positive naive cells than in CXCR3-negative naive cells. Naive cells that were CXCR3-negative or CXCR3-positive used TRBV-TRBJ genes alike, while memory cells diverged.

All TRB cDNA libraries came from 5' RACE performed with UMI labels. TCRdb re-called the 5' RACE reads and shows each CDR3 protein once, DNA omitted. Its listing shows approximately 120,000 distinct CDR3 sequences. In regard to this clonotype: Its antigen remains unidentified.

Germline CDR1 is SEHNR and CDR2 is FQNEAQ (reference sequence). CDR3 length: 15 amino acids. The rearrangement uses TRBV7-9 and TRBJ2-3; TCRdb reports TRBD1, a call that lacks DNA to check it against. Source material: naive CXCR3+ CD8+ T cells from blood. The subset here: CD45RO-CCR7+CD27+CD95- naive CD8+ T cells expressing CXCR3 (TNR3+). This receptor was identified in a human donor in good health. Some clones in this sample may be carry-over from other donors' samples. CDR3 sequence: CASSTGGSSTDTQYF.